This is a list of T cell receptor beta chains from one sample in a study of CD8+CD57+ T cells in acquired aplastic anemia. TCRdb re-called the reads with MiXCR, one entry per CDR3 protein. The sample shows 300,000 or so distinct CDR3 sequences, about 56% of them seen only once. The sequenced material came from sorted CD4+, CD8+, or CD8+CD57+ T cells (not recorded which) from PBMCs. Receptor source: a human donor with severe aplastic anemia or a healthy control (not recorded which). The CDR3 runs from the conserved cysteine through the conserved F or W. A D gene is named only where the DNA matches it firmly. Rows may omit the clone size; those that give it use once, few, many or a size class.

size: many
V: TRBV4-3
D: TRBD1
J: TRBJ2-7
DNA: TGCGCCAGCAGCCCTACCAGACCGGGACAGGAGCCCTACGAGCAGTACTTC
CDR3: CASSPTRPGQEPYEQYF

size: NA
V: TRBV7-2
D: TRBD2
J: TRBJ2-5
DNA: TGTGCCAGCAGCTCAGCGGGAGCCCAAGAAGAGACCCAGGACTTC
CDR3: CASSSAGAQEETQDF

size: NA
V: TRBV19
D: TRBD1
J: TRBJ1-6
DNA: TGTGCCAGTAGTATAAAGGGACAGATCAATTCACCCCTCCACTTT
CDR3: CASSIKGQINSPLHF

size: NA
V: TRBV10-1
D: TRBD1
J: TRBJ2-2
DNA: TGCGCCAGCAGTGAGAGACAGGGGTCCGGGGAGCTGTTTTTT
CDR3: CASSERQGSGELFF

size: many
V: TRBV7-2
D: NA
J: TRBJ1-2
DNA: TGTGCCAGCAGCTTAGTGCCTATTGCTAACTATGGCTACACCTTC
CDR3: CASSLVPIANYGYTF

size: NA
V: TRBV20-1
D: NA
J: TRBJ2-3
DNA: TGCAGTTCTCCCGCGGGAACAGATACGCAGTATTTT
CDR3: CSSPAGTDTQYF

size: NA
V: TRBV7-9
D: NA
J: TRBJ2-7
DNA: TGTGCCAGCAGCTTAGCGGGACTTTACGAGCAGTACTTC
CDR3: CASSLAGLYEQYF

size: NA
V: TRBV2
D: NA
J: TRBJ2-3
DNA: TGTGCCTGGGGACTGAGCACAGATACGCAGTATTTT
CDR3: CAWGLSTDTQYF

size: NA
V: TRBV2
D: TRBD1
J: TRBJ1-2
DNA: TGTGCCAGCAGTTCCACCGGGACAGGGCTCATTTACGGCTACACCTTC
CDR3: CASSSTGTGLIYGYTF

size: NA
V: TRBV20-1
D: TRBD1
J: TRBJ2-7
DNA: TGCAGTGCTACCGGGACAGTCGGCTACGAGCAGTACTTC
CDR3: CSATGTVGYEQYF

size: NA
V: TRBV4-3
D: NA
J: TRBJ1-2
DNA: TGCGCCAGCAGCCAAGAGCGGTACCCCTATGGCTACACCTTC
CDR3: CASSQERYPYGYTF

size: NA
V: TRBV7-9
D: TRBD2
J: TRBJ2-3
DNA: TGTGCCAGCAGCTTAGCGTCGGGAGGGACCACAGATACGCAGTATTTT
CDR3: CASSLASGGTTDTQYF

size: NA
V: TRBV2
D: NA
J: TRBJ1-5
DNA: TGTGCCAGCAGTACCGGACAGCTCAATCAGCCCCAGCATTTT
CDR3: CASSTGQLNQPQHF

size: NA
V: TRBV20-1
D: NA
J: TRBJ2-5
DNA: TGCAGTGCTAGGAGCCCCCTCGGAATAAGGACCCAAGAGACCCAGTACTTC
CDR3: CSARSPLGIRTQETQYF

size: NA
V: TRBV10-3
D: NA
J: TRBJ2-3
DNA: TGTGCCATCAGCCCGGGGGCGACAGATACGCAGTATTTT
CDR3: CAISPGATDTQYF

size: many
V: TRBV2
D: TRBD1
J: TRBJ2-7
DNA: TGTGCCAGCAGTGTGGGACAGCCCTACGAGCAGTACTTC
CDR3: CASSVGQPYEQYF

size: many
V: TRBV6-5
D: TRBD1
J: TRBJ1-2
DNA: TGTGCCAGCAGGAGGGGGCGAGGCTACACCTTC
CDR3: CASRRGRGYTF

size: many
V: TRBV6-1
D: NA
J: TRBJ1-5
DNA: TGTGCCAGCAGGAGGGGGGTTCAGGAGGGCAATCAGCCCCAGCATTTT
CDR3: CASRRGVQEGNQPQHF

size: few
V: TRBV20-1
D: NA
J: TRBJ2-7
DNA: TGCAGTGCTAGACGGGAGAGCTCCTACGAGCAGTACTTC
CDR3: CSARRESSYEQYF

size: many
V: TRBV5-6
D: NA
J: TRBJ1-1
DNA: TGTGCCAGCAGCCAAACCACAGGGGAAGCTTTCTTT
CDR3: CASSQTTGEAFF

size: NA
V: TRBV7-2
D: NA
J: TRBJ1-2
DNA: TGTGCCAGCAGCTTAGATTTGGGCAGCTATGGCTACACCTTC
CDR3: CASSLDLGSYGYTF

size: many
V: TRBV7-2
D: TRBD1
J: TRBJ2-3
DNA: TGTGCCAGCAGCTTAGGCAGGGGGCTGACAGATACGCAGTATTTT
CDR3: CASSLGRGLTDTQYF

size: NA
V: TRBV19
D: TRBD2
J: TRBJ2-3
DNA: TGTGCCAGTAGTACTCGGACTAGCGGGGGGGCCGTTTGGACAACAGATACGCAGTATTTT
CDR3: CASSTRTSGGAVWTTDTQYF

size: NA
V: TRBV20-1
D: TRBD1
J: TRBJ2-7
DNA: TGCAGTGCCAGTTCCCCATTGAAGGACAGGGCTATCCTCTACGAGCAGTACTTC
CDR3: CSASSPLKDRAILYEQYF

size: many
V: TRBV7-8
D: NA
J: TRBJ2-1
DNA: TGTGCCAGCAGCTTAAGGGACTGGCAGAATGAGCAGTTCTTC
CDR3: CASSLRDWQNEQFF

size: NA
V: TRBV9
D: NA
J: TRBJ1-2
DNA: TGTGCCAGCAGCCTAGCCTCAGGGGCTGGAAACACCTTC
CDR3: CASSLASGAGNTF

size: many
V: TRBV5-8
D: TRBD1
J: TRBJ1-2
DNA: TGTGCCAGCAGCTTTCTTAGTGGGACAGGGGGAGCTAACTATGGCTACACCTTC
CDR3: CASSFLSGTGGANYGYTF